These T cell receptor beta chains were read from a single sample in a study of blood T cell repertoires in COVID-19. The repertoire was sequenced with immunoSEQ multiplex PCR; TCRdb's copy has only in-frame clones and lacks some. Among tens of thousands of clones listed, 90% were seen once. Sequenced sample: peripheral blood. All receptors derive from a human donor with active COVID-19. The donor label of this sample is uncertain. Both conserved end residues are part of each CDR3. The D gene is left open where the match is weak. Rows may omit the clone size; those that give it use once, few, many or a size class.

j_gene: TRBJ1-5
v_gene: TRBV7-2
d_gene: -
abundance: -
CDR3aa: CASSSFNQPQHF
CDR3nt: TGTGCCAGCAGCTCCTTTAATCAGCCCCAGCATTTT

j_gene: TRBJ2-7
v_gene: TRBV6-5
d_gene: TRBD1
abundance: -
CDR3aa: CASAQGAHYEQYF
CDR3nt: TGTGCCAGTGCGCAGGGGGCGCACTACGAGCAGTACTTC

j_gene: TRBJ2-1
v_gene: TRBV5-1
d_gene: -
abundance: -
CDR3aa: CASSLVSGTTSEQFF
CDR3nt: TGCGCCAGCAGCTTGGTGTCGGGTACTACGAGTGAGCAGTTCTTC

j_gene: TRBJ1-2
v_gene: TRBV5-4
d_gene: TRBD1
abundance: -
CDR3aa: CASSSPGQGIGYTF
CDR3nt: TGTGCCAGCAGCTCTCCGGGACAGGGTATTGGCTACACCTTC

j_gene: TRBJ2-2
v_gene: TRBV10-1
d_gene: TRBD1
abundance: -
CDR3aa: CASSLRGDRANTGELFF
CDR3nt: TGCGCCAGCAGTCTGCGAGGGGACAGGGCCAACACCGGGGAGCTGTTTTTT

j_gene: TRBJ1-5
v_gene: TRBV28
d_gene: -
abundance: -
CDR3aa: CASSLFRVNQPQHF
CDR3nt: TGTGCCAGCAGTTTATTCAGGGTCAATCAGCCCCAGCATTTT

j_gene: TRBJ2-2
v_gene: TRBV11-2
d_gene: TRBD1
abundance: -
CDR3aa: CASRTWDRGRFGYTGELFF
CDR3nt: TGTGCCAGCAGAACGTGGGACAGGGGGAGGTTCGGATACACCGGGGAGCTGTTTTTT

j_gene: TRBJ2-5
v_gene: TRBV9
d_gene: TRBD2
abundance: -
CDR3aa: CASSAEGLAGGQETQYF
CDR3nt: TGTGCCAGCAGCGCGGAGGGGCTAGCGGGGGGCCAAGAGACCCAGTACTTC

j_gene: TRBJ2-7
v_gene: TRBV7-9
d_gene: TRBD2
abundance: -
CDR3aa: CASSFAGGIYEQYF
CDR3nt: TGTGCCAGCAGCTTTGCGGGGGGTATCTACGAGCAGTACTTC

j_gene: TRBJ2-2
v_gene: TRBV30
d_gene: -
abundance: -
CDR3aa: CAWKDRRNTGELFF
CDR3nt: TGTGCCTGGAAAGACAGGAGGAACACCGGGGAGCTGTTTTTT

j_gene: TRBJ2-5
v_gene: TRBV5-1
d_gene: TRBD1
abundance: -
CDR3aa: CASRSTGGPQETQYF
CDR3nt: TGCGCCAGCAGGTCGACAGGGGGCCCTCAAGAGACCCAGTACTTC

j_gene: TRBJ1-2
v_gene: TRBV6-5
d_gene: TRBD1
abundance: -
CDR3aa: CASRDRVYGYTF
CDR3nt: TGTGCCAGCAGAGACAGGGTTTATGGCTACACCTTC

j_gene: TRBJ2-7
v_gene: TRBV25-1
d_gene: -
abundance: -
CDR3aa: CASSESRDSYEQYF
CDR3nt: TGTGCCAGCAGTGAGTCCAGGGACTCCTACGAGCAGTACTTC

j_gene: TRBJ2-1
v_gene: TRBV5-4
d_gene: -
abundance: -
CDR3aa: CASSLEVGGLRNEQFF
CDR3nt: TGTGCCAGCAGCTTGGAGGTAGGAGGTTTGAGAAATGAGCAGTTCTTC

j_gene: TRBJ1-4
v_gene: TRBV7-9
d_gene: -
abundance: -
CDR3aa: CASSPAGDYNEKLFF
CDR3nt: TGTGCCAGCAGCCCAGCGGGGGACTATAATGAAAAACTGTTTTTT

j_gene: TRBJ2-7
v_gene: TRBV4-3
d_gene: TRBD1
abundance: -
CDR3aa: CASSQGDSMSYEQYF
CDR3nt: TGCGCCAGCAGCCAAGGGGACAGTATGTCCTACGAGCAGTACTTC

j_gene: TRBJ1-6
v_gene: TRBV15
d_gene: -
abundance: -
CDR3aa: CATSRESGYNSPLHF
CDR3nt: TGTGCCACCAGCAGAGAGTCGGGTTATAATTCACCCCTCCACTTT

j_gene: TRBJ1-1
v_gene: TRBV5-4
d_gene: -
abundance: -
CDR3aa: CASSFSERGTEAFF
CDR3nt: TGTGCCAGCAGCTTCTCTGAAAGGGGCACTGAAGCTTTCTTT

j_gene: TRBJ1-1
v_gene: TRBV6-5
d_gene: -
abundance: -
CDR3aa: CASSYYGGAMDTEAFF
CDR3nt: TGTGCCAGCAGTTACTATGGGGGGGCGATGGACACTGAAGCTTTCTTT

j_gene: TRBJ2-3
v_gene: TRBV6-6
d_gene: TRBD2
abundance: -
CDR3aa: CASSLSLAGGPEGTDTQYF
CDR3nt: TGTGCCAGCAGTCTAAGCCTAGCGGGGGGGCCTGAAGGCACAGATACGCAGTATTTT

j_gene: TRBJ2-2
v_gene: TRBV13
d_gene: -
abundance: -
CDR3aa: CASSPTPGLRNTGELFF
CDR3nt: TGTGCCAGCAGCCCTACCCCGGGACTGCGAAACACCGGGGAGCTGTTTTTT

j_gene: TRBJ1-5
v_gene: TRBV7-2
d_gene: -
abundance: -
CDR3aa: CASSRQGGVGNQPQHF
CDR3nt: TGTGCCAGCAGCCGCCAAGGGGGGGTTGGCAATCAGCCCCAGCATTTT

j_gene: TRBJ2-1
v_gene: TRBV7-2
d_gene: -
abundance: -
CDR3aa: CASSPRTRIGYNEQFF
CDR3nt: TGTGCCAGCAGCCCCCGAACGAGGATTGGGTACAATGAGCAGTTCTTC

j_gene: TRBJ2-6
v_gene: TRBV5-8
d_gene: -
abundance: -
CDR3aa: CASSLWESGANVLTF
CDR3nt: TGTGCCAGCAGCTTGTGGGAGTCTGGGGCCAACGTCCTGACTTTC

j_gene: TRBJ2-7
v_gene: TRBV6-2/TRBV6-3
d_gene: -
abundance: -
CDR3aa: CASSYVGRYEQYF
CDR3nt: TGTGCCAGCAGTTACGTGGGCAGATACGAGCAGTACTTC

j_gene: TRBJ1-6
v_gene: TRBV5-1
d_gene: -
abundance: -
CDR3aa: CASSLEGVGSPLHF
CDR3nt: TGCGCCAGCAGCTTGGAAGGGGTCGGTTCACCCCTCCACTTT

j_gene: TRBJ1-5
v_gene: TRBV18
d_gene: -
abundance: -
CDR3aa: CASTEQGSNQPQHF
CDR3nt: TGTGCCAGCACCGAACAGGGTAGCAATCAGCCCCAGCATTTT

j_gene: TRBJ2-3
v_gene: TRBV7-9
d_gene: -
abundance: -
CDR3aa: CASSLYEGLTDTQYF
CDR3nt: TGTGCCAGCAGCTTATATGAGGGCCTCACAGATACGCAGTATTTT

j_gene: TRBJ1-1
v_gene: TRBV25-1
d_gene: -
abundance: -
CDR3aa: CASRSAGQAFF
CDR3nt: TGTGCCAGCAGATCGGCAGGGCAAGCTTTCTTT

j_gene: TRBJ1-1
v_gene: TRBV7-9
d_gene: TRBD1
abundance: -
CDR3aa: CASSFQGGANTEAFF
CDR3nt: TGTGCCAGCAGCTTCCAAGGGGGCGCGAACACTGAAGCTTTCTTT

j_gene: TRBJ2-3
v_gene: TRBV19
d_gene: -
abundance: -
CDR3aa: CASSKVAGSTDTQYF
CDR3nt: TGTGCCAGTAGTAAGGTGGCGGGAAGCACAGATACGCAGTATTTT

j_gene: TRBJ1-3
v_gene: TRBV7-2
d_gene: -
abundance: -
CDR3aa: CASSLGHTTGSGNTIYF
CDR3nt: TGTGCCAGCAGCTTAGGCCACACGACAGGTTCTGGAAACACCATATATTTT

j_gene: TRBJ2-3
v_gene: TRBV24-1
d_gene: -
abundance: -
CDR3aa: CATSFLDTQYF
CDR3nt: TGTGCCACCAGTTTCCTAGATACGCAGTATTTT

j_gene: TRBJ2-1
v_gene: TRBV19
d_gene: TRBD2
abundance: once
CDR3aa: CASSGLAEEQFF
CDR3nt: TGTGCCAGCTCGGGACTAGCGGAAGAGCAGTTCTTC

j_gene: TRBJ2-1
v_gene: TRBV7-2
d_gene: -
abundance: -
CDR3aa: CASSPAGAAGYNEQFF
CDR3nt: TGTGCCAGCAGCCCAGCCGGGGCCGCGGGGTACAATGAGCAGTTCTTC

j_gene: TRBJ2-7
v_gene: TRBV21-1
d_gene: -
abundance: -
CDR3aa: CASSKRDRGLYEQYF
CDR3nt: TGTGCCAGCAGCAAACGCGACAGGGGACTTTACGAGCAGTACTTC

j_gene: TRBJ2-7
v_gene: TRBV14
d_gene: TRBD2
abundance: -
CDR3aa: CASSPGVAGALSYEQYF
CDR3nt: TGTGCCAGCAGCCCCGGGGTAGCGGGAGCCCTCTCCTACGAGCAGTACTTC

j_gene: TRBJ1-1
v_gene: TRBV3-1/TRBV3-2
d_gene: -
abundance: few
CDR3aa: CASSQVKVQGWFCTEAFF
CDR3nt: TGTGCCAGCAGCCAAGTTAAGGTACAGGGATGGTTTTGCACTGAAGCTTTCTTT

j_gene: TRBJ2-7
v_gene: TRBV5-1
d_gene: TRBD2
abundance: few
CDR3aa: CASSSTSGGAYEQYF
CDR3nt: TGCGCCAGCAGCTCGACTAGCGGGGGGGCATACGAGCAGTACTTC

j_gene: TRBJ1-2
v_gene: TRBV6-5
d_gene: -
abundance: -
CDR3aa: CASSPSLISGYTF
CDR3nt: TGTGCCAGCAGCCCCTCCCTGATCAGTGGCTACACCTTC

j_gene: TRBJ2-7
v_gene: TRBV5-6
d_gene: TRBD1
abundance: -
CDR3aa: CASSSGQGHSSYEQYF
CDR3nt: TGTGCCAGCAGCTCCGGACAGGGCCATAGCTCCTACGAGCAGTACTTC

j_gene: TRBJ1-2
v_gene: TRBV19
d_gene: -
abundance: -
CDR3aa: CASSIPDRAYYGYTF
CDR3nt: TGTGCCAGTAGTATTCCAGACAGAGCCTACTATGGCTACACCTTC

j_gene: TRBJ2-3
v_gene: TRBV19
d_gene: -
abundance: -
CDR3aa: CASSIRGLITDTQYF
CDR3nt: TGTGCCAGTAGTATCCGGGGATTAATCACAGATACGCAGTATTTT

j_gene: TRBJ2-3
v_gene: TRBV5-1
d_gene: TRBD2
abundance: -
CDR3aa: CASSLGGGGPSSTDTQYF
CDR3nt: TGCGCCAGCAGCTTGGGCGGGGGAGGGCCGTCTAGCACAGATACGCAGTATTTT

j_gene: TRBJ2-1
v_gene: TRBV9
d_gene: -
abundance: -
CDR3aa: CASSPRVSEAPYNEQFF
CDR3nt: TGTGCCAGCAGCCCCCGGGTGAGCGAAGCCCCTTACAATGAGCAGTTCTTC